This T cell receptor (beta chain) was found in a study of cytomegalovirus exposure and HLA in healthy donors. The CDR3 spans 14 residues. CDR1 MNHEY and CDR2 SMNVEV come from the germline V gene (reference sequence). After removal of 9 bases from V and 5 bases from J, the junction contained 10 bases not matched to a gene. At collection, donors were nominally healthy, but unrecorded immune exposures were probable. Vbeta (60) and Jbeta (13) primers were used in the PCR. Produced via immunoSEQ multiplex PCR; TCRdb's table is partial and in-frame only. This sample has 120,000 to 150,000 clones, with approximately 83% found just once.

V gene TRBV27 combines with J gene TRBJ2-5; 9 bases agree with TRBD2. Specimen: PBMCs. The clonotype comes from a man aged 35 to 55 in good health and CMV-seropositive. The CDR3 coding sequence is TGTGCCAGTCGGCTAGCGGGATCTATCGAGACCCAGTACTTC. This encodes CASRLAGSIETQYF.